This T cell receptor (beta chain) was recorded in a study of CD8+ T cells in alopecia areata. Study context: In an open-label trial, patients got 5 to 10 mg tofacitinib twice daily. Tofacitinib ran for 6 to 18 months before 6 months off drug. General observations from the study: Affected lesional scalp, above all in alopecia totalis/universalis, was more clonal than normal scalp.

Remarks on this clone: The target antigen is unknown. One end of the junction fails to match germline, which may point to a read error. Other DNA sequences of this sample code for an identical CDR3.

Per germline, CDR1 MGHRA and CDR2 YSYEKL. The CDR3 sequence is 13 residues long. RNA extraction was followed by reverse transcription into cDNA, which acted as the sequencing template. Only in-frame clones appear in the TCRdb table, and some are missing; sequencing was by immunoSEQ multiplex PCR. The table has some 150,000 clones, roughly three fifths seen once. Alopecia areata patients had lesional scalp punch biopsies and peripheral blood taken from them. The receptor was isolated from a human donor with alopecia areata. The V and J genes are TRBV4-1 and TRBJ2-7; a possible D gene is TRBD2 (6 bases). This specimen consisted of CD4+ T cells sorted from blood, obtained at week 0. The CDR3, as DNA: TGTGCCAGCAGCGAACCGGGACTCCAAGCACAGTACTTC. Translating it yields CASSEPGLQAQYF.